One sample yielded the 18 T cell receptor beta chains listed below, sequenced in a study of control samples from healthy donors and cancer patients. Produced via immunoSEQ multiplex PCR; TCRdb's table is partial and in-frame only. The repertoire holds under 150,000 clones, with around 86% as singletons. Sequencing input: blood. The receptors originated from a man aged 40-49 years in good health.

The chain is built from TRBV5-1 and TRBJ1-1, with a weak D call TRBD1 (6 bases). The CDR3 covers 13 residues. V was cut by 7 bases and J by 2 bases, with 12 bases left in between. Germline V lookup: CDR1 SGHRS, CDR2 YFSETQ. The CDR3 spells CASAATGNTEAFF. The DNA for the CDR3 is TGCGCCAGCGCGGCGACAGGAAACACTGAAGCTTTCTTT.

The chain is built from TRBV3-1 (or the pseudogene TRBV3-2) and TRBJ2-1; 11 positions agree with TRBD2. This CDR3 comprises 20 residues. Germline CDR1 LGHDT, CDR2 YNNKEL (reference sequence). J gave up 0 bases and V 1 base, and 11 bases lay outside the gene matches. The CDR3 is CASSQVGSGGVSGSYNEQFF. CDR3 coding DNA: TGTGCCAGCAGCCAAGTAGGTAGCGGGGGGGTCTCGGGCTCCTACAATGAGCAGTTCTTC.

This clone was seen a few times. V gene TRBV10-1 combines with J gene TRBJ2-3, with D hard to call. CDR1 is WNHNN, CDR2 SYGVQD, per germline (reference sequence). The CDR3 spans 14 residues. V lost 3 bases, J lost 2 bases, and 9 bases lay in between. Here the CDR3 reads CASSDPPITDTQYF. The CDR3 nucleotides are TGCGCCAGCAGTGACCCTCCGATCACAGATACGCAGTATTTT.

The chain links TRBV24-1 to TRBJ2-7, with D tentatively TRBD1 or TRBD2 (5 bases each). V lost 3 bases and J 3 bases, leaving 11 bases between the germline ends. Germline assignment: CDR1 KGHDR and CDR2 SFDVKD. The CDR3 totals 14 residues. The CDR3, as DNA: TGTGCCACCAGTGATGGCGAGGGGAACTACGAGCAGTACTTC. Protein: CATSDGEGNYEQYF.

The rearrangement uses TRBV5-4 and TRBJ2-7; 9 bases fit TRBD1. CDR3 length: 16 residues. Germline V gene lookup returns CDR1 SGHNT and CDR2 YYREEE (reference sequence). The V and J ends lost 3 bases and 2 bases, in that order; junction bases with no gene match: 9. The CDR3 bases are TGTGCCAGCAGCTCTATGGACAGGGGTAGTACCTACGAGCAGTACTTC. Encoded protein: CASSSMDRGSTYEQYF.

The rearrangement links TRBV6-6 to TRBJ1-4; D gene ambiguous. Germline V gene data show CDR1 as MNHNY and CDR2 as SVGAGI (reference sequence). V was cut by 5 bases and J by 4 bases, with 14 bases left in between. This CDR3 has 15 amino acids. The CDR3 coding sequence is TGTGCCAGCAGTCCATTGATGGACCGTAATGAAAAACTGTTTTTT. Its protein product is CASSPLMDRNEKLFF.

This clone was seen a single time. This chain uses TRBV5-6 with TRBJ2-7; 9 bases agree with TRBD1. This CDR3 contains 15 residues. The trim removed 1 base at V and 4 bases at J, leaving 6 bases unmatched. Germline V gene lookup returns CDR1 SGHDT and CDR2 YYEEEE. The CDR3 loop is CASSLLGTGLYEQYF. The CDR3 DNA is TGTGCCAGCAGCTTGCTAGGGACAGGGTTATACGAGCAGTACTTC.

V and J are TRBV5-1 and TRBJ1-2; D is undetermined. V shed 3 bases and J shed 1 base, with 10 bases lying between them. The CDR3 is 14 amino acids. Germline CDR1 and CDR2: SGHRS and YFSETQ. The CDR3 here is CASSSSTVNYGYTF. The DNA of the CDR3 is TGCGCCAGCAGCTCATCCACGGTTAACTATGGCTACACCTTC.

This chain links TRBV9 with TRBJ1-2; TRBD1 matches 10 bases. J was trimmed by 6 bases and V by 3 bases; bases with no gene match: 8. The CDR3 is 15 residues long. Germline V CDR1 and CDR2: SGDLS, YYNGEE. CDR3 sequence (DNA): TGTGCCAGCAGCGCCGGGACAGGGGACATTGATGGCTACACCTTC. Its translation: CASSAGTGDIDGYTF.

V gene TRBV7-2 combines with J gene TRBJ2-7; a possible D gene is TRBD2 (6 bases). This CDR3 region has 15 residues. Germline assignment: CDR1 SGHTA and CDR2 FQGNSA. V was cut by 1 base and J by 5 bases, with 15 bases left in between. The CDR3 sequence is CASSLGAGMPHEQYF. In DNA form, the CDR3 reads TGTGCCAGCAGCTTAGGCGCGGGGATGCCCCACGAGCAGTACTTC.

This chain joins TRBV9 and TRBJ1-2; TRBD1 matches 8 bases. With 4 bases clipped from V and 0 bases from J, the junction kept 5 bases outside the gene matches. The CDR3 is 15 residues long. Germline V gives CDR1 SGDLS, CDR2 YYNGEE. In DNA, the CDR3 is TGTGCCAGCAGCCTACAGGGGGAGACTAACTATGGCTACACCTTC. Its translation: CASSLQGETNYGYTF.

The chain links TRBV7-8 to TRBJ1-5, with TRBD1 matching over 10 bases. CDR3 length: 14 amino acids. Looked up from germline, CDR1 is SGHVS and CDR2 is FQNEAQ. V dropped 5 bases and J dropped 10; count of bases not matched to a gene: 8. The CDR3 protein is CASSTGQGVKPQHF. CDR3 coding DNA: TGTGCCAGCAGCACCGGACAGGGGGTAAAACCCCAGCATTTT.

J is TRBJ1-4 and V is TRBV19; D remains ambiguous. V lost 5 bases and J 1 base, leaving 5 bases between the germline ends. The CDR3 length is 13 residues. Germline lookup yields CDR1 LNHDA and CDR2 SQIVND (reference sequence). This chain's CDR3 is CASSSRTNEKLFF. For the CDR3, the DNA is TGTGCCAGTAGTTCTCGAACTAATGAAAAACTGTTTTTT.

The chain combines TRBV11-3 with TRBJ1-2; TRBD1 agrees at 12 bases. CDR1 is SGHNT, CDR2 YENEEA, per germline. The CDR3 covers 17 residues. V trimming: 4 bases; J trimming: 4 bases; junction bases outside the gene matches: 10. The CDR3 DNA reads TGTGCCAGCAGCTACCGGGACAGGGGGCGCCGGGGCTATGGCTACACCTTC. Residues: CASSYRDRGRRGYGYTF.

The chain employs TRBV30 and TRBJ1-6; 9 nucleotides match TRBD1. The junction had 6 bases not matched to a gene; V was cut back by 2 bases and J by 13 bases. Germline V gene data show CDR1 as GTSNPN and CDR2 as SVGIG (reference sequence). The CDR3 length is 13 residues. CDR3 DNA: TGTGCCTGGAGTCCCCGAGGACAGGGGCCCCTCCACTTT. Translating gives CAWSPRGQGPLHF.

This chain joins TRBV12-3 or TRBV12-4 and TRBJ2-7; D is undetermined. V was clipped by 3 bases and J by 2 bases, with 8 bases between them. CDR3 length: 13 residues. The CDR3 region is CASSFGPPYEQYF. CDR3 coding DNA: TGTGCCAGCAGTTTCGGCCCCCCCTACGAGCAGTACTTC.

V and J are TRBV6-4 and TRBJ2-3; 8 bases are a match to TRBD2. This CDR3 is 15 amino acids long. V was clipped by 6 bases and J by 5 bases; unmatched bases: 10. Germline V lookup: CDR1 MRHNA, CDR2 SNTAGT. CDR3 residues: CASRREAGVQDTQYF. DNA for the CDR3: TGTGCCAGCAGGCGGGAAGCGGGGGTCCAAGATACGCAGTATTTT.

The J gene is TRBJ1-5, the V gene TRBV2; possible D gene TRBD1, 6 bases. The CDR3 is made up of 15 amino acids. Trimming pared 0 bases from V and 9 bases from J, leaving 15 bases between. Germline CDR1 reads SNHLY; CDR2 reads FYNNEI. The CDR3 coding sequence is TGTGCCAGCAGTGAAGCGCGGTCAGGGGCACGGCCCCAGCATTTT. Protein sequence: CASSEARSGARPQHF.